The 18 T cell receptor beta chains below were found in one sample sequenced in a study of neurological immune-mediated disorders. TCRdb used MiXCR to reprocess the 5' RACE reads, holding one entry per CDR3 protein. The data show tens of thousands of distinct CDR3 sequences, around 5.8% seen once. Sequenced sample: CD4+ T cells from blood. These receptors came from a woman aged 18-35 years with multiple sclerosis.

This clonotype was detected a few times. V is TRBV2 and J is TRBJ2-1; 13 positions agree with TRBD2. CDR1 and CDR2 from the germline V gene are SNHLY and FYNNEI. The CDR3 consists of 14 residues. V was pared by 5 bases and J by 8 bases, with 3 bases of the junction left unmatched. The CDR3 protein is CASSTSGGVDEQFF. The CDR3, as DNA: TGTGCCAGCAGTACTAGCGGGGGGGTAGATGAGCAGTTCTTC.

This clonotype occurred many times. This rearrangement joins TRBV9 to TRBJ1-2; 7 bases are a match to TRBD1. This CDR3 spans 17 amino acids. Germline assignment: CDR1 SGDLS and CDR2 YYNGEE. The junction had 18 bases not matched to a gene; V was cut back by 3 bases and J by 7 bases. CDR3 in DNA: TGTGCCAGCAGCGGGCGACTTAGGTACAGGGGTGAGAGTGGCTACACCTTC. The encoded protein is CASSGRLRYRGESGYTF.

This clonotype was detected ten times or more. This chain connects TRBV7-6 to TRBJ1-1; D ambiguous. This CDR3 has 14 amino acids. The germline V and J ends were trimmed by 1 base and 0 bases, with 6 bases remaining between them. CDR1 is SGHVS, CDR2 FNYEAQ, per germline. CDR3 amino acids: CASSLERVNTEAFF. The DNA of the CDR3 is TGTGCCAGCAGCTTAGAAAGGGTGAACACTGAAGCTTTCTTT.

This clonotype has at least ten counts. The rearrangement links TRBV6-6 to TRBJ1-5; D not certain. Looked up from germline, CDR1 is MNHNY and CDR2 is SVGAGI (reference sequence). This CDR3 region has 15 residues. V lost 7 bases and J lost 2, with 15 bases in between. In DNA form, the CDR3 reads TGTGCCAGCAAGGTCAAGGAAAGGGGCAATCAGCCCCAGCATTTT. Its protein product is CASKVKERGNQPQHF.

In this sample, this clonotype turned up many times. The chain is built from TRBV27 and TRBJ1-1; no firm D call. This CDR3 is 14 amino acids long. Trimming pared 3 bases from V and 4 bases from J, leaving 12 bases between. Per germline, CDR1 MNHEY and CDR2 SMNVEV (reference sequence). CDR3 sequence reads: CASSFSNRGTEAFF. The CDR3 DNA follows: TGTGCCAGCAGTTTTAGTAATCGGGGCACTGAAGCTTTCTTT.

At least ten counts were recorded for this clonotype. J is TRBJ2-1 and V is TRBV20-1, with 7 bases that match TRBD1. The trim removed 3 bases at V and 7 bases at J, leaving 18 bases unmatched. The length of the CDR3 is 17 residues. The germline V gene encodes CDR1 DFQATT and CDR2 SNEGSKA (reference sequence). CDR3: CSARRQGGLYLVNEQFF. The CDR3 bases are TGCAGTGCTAGGAGACAGGGTGGGCTATATTTGGTTAATGAGCAGTTCTTC.

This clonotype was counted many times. CDR3: CASSLAYGLAAGNEQFF. In DNA, the CDR3 is TGCGCCAGCAGCTTGGCCTACGGACTAGCGGCCGGCAATGAGCAGTTCTTC. The chain recombines TRBV5-1 with TRBJ2-1, with 10 bases fitting TRBD2. The CDR3 has 17 residues. CDR1 SGHRS and CDR2 YFSETQ come from the germline V gene. V dropped 0 bases and J dropped 6; count of bases not matched to a gene: 9.

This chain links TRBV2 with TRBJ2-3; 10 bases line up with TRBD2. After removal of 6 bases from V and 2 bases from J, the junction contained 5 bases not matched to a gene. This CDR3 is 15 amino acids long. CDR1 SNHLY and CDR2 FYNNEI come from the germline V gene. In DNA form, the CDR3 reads TGTGCCAGCAGGAGGACTAGCGGATACACAGATACGCAGTATTTT. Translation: CASRRTSGYTDTQYF.

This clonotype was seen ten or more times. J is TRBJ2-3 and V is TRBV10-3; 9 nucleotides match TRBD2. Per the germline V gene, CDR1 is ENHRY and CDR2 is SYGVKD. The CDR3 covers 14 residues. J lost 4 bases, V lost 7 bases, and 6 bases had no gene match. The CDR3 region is CAITGGGAPDTQYF. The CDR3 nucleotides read TGTGCCATCACGGGCGGGGGGGCCCCAGATACGCAGTATTTT.

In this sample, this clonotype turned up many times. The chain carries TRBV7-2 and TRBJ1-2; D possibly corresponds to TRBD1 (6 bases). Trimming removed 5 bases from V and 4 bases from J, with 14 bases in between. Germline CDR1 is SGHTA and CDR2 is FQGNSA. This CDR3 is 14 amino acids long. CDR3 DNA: TGTGCCAGCAGCCCGACCGGGGGCCGCTATGGCTACACCTTC. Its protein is CASSPTGGRYGYTF.

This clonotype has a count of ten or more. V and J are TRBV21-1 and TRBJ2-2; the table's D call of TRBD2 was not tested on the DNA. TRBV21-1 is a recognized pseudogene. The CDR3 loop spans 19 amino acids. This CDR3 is CASSHLSPTSGRASGELFF. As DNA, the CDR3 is TGTGCCAGCAGCCATCTTTCCCCAACTAGCGGGAGGGCCTCCGGGGAGCTGTTTTTT.

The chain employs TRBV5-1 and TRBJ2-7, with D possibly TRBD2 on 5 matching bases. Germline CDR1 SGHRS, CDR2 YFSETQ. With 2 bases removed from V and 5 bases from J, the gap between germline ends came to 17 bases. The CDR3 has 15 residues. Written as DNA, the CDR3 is TGCGCCAGCAGCTTACTTAGGCCCTCCGGGGACGAGCAGTACGTC. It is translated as CASSLLRPSGDEQYV.

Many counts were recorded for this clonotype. The CDR3 spells CASSQKIRSSYNSPLHF. In DNA form, the CDR3 reads TGTGCCAGCAGCCAGAAAATCAGGAGCTCCTATAATTCACCCCTCCACTTT. V gene TRBV14 combines with J gene TRBJ1-6; D is unresolved. Germline values: CDR1 SGHDN, CDR2 FVKESK. V gave up 3 bases and J gave up 0 bases, with 12 bases separating them. The CDR3 has 17 amino acids.

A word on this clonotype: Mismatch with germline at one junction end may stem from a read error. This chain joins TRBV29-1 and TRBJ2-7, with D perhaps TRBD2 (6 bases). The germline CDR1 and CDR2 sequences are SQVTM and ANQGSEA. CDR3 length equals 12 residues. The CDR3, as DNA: TGCAGCGTGGAAGCGGGCTCCTACGAGCAGTACTTC. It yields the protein CSVEAGSYEQYF.

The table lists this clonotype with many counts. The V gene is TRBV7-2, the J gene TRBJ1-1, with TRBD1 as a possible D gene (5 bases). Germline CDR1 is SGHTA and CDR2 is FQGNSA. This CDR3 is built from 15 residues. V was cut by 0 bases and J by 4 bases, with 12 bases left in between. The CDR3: CASSLAGQGGTEAFF. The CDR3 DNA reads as TGTGCCAGCAGCTTAGCAGGGCAGGGCGGCACTGAAGCTTTCTTT.

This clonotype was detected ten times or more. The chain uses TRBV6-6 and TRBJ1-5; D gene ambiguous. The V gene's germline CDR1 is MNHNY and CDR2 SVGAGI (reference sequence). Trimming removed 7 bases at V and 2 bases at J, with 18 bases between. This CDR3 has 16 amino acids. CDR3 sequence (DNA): TGTGCCAGCACGGGTGGGTTAGGTCTCGGCAATCAGCCCCAGCATTTT. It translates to CASTGGLGLGNQPQHF.

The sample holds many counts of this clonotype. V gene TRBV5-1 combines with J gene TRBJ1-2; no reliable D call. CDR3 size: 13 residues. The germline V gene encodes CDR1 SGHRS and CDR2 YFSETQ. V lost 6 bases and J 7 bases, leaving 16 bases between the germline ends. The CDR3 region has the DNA TGCGCCAGCAACCAGGACCGGGCTAGTGGCTACACCTTC. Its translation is CASNQDRASGYTF.

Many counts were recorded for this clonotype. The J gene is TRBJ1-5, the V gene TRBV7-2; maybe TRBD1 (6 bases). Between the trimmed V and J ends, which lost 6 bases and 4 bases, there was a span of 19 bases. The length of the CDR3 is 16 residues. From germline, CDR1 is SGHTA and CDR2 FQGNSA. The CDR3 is CASSYTGTRTNQPQHF. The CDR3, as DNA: TGTGCCAGCAGTTATACGGGGACAAGGACTAATCAGCCCCAGCATTTT.